The 14 T cell receptor beta chains presented below share a single source sample, sequenced in a study of shared clonotypes between healthy human individuals (dated by TCRdb to 2018 to 2020). Libraries were built with the immunoSEQ multiplex PCR assay. TCRdb obtained this table from immuneACCESS and retained in-frame rearrangements with V and J assigned. These tables miss some clones; where compared with another copy, unresolved V genes account for less than half of the shortfall, and the remainder is unexplained. For this sample the table gives around 2,100,000 clones, of which 85% to 95% were detected only once. The ten largest make up more than 0.95% of the sample. For the CD8 naive samples, CD45RO-negative cells were positively selected for CCR7, yielding a CD45RA+CCR7+ population from which TemRA cells were excluded. Sequencing was performed on naive CD8+ T cells sorted from blood. Interpreted using the paper, the cell subset or site label stands for: CD45RA+CCR7+. These receptors all stem from a man aged 18 to 30 in good health.

The J gene is TRBJ2-2, the V gene TRBV10-3; no reliable D call. Trimming took 2 bases from V and 5 from J, leaving 9 bases between them. This CDR3 spans 14 amino acids. Germline CDR1 reads ENHRY; CDR2 reads SYGVKD. The CDR3 DNA sequence: TGTGCCATCAGTGAGCCGACCCAAACCGGGGAGCTGTTTTTT. This sequence encodes CAISEPTQTGELFF.

As for this clone: Other DNA sequences from this sample encode an identical CDR3 as well. V and J are TRBV9 and TRBJ2-5; D is undetermined. The CDR3 loop spans 14 amino acids. Trimming took 0 bases from V and 0 from J, leaving 6 bases between them. Germline CDR1 and CDR2: SGDLS and YYNGEE. In DNA, the CDR3 is TGTGCCAGCAGCGTAGGGTGGGACCAAGAGACCCAGTACTTC. This encodes CASSVGWDQETQYF.

A remark on this clone: This same CDR3 is encoded by further DNA sequences in the sample. This sequence joins TRBV9 and TRBJ1-1; 7 bases line up with TRBD1. J gave up 4 bases and V 1 base, and 1 base lay outside the gene matches. CDR1 and CDR2 from the germline V gene are SGDLS and YYNGEE. This CDR3 is built from 13 residues. CDR3 region: CASSVTGATEAFF. As DNA, the CDR3 is TGTGCCAGCAGCGTAACAGGGGCCACTGAAGCTTTCTTT.

The V and J genes are TRBV7-8 and TRBJ1-5; D is ambiguous. Trimming took 3 bases from V and 6 from J, leaving 15 bases between them. Germline loops: CDR1 SGHVS, CDR2 FQNEAQ. This CDR3 contains 15 residues. CDR3 in amino acids: CASSFTGSGLQPQHF. Written as DNA, the CDR3 is TGTGCCAGCAGCTTTACGGGGTCCGGGCTTCAGCCCCAGCATTTT.

J is TRBJ2-5 and V is TRBV10-2; tentative D call: TRBD1 (6 bases). Between the trimmed V and J ends, which lost 6 bases and 2 bases, there was a span of 7 bases. Germline values: CDR1 WSHSY, CDR2 SAAADI. The CDR3 runs 12 residues. The CDR3 protein is CASRDSQETQYF. DNA for the CDR3: TGCGCCAGCAGGGACAGTCAAGAGACCCAGTACTTC.

CDR3 loop: CASSWSGSTDTQYF. CDR3 nucleotides: TGTGCCAGCAGCTGGAGCGGGAGCACAGATACGCAGTATTTT. The chain is built from TRBV11-3 and TRBJ2-3; a weak D match, TRBD2 (6 bases). The V end lost 4 bases, the J end lost 0 bases, and 8 bases lay between the germline ends. Per germline, CDR1 SGHNT and CDR2 YENEEA. This CDR3 region has 14 residues.

This clone came up a few times. The chain links TRBV28 to TRBJ1-6; no firm D call. This CDR3 is 13 amino acids long. Germline V gives CDR1 MDHEN, CDR2 SYDVKM. Trimming shortened V by 6 bases and J by 10 bases, and 13 bases separated the two germline ends. CDR3 sequence reads: CASRGWDDSPLHF. The CDR3 nucleotides are TGTGCCAGCAGGGGATGGGATGACTCACCCCTCCACTTT.

This sequence joins TRBV6-5 and TRBJ2-2; D call uncertain. V was clipped by 4 bases and J by 4 bases, with 7 bases between them. The CDR3 runs 13 residues. The germline CDR1 and CDR2 sequences are MNHEY and SVGAGI. The CDR3 sequence is CASSFRGTGELFF. The CDR3, as DNA: TGTGCCAGCAGTTTTAGAGGCACCGGGGAGCTGTTTTTT.

Comments on this clone: The same CDR3 can be traced to other DNA sequences in this sample. This chain joins TRBV6-5 and TRBJ2-7, with 9 bases fitting TRBD1. J was trimmed by 4 bases and V by 2 bases; bases with no gene match: 3. Per the germline V gene, CDR1 is MNHEY and CDR2 is SVGAGI. CDR3 size: 14 residues. The CDR3 spells CASSYRGQGYEQYF. The CDR3 DNA follows: TGTGCCAGCAGTTACAGGGGACAGGGATACGAGCAGTACTTC.

V gene TRBV9 combines with J gene TRBJ2-7; possibly TRBD1 or TRBD2 for D (5 bases each). This CDR3 is 15 amino acids long. With 4 bases removed from V and 4 bases from J, the gap between germline ends came to 18 bases. Germline V gives CDR1 SGDLS, CDR2 YYNGEE. This CDR3 reads CASSLEGTDVYEQYF. The CDR3 nucleotides read TGTGCCAGCAGCCTAGAGGGGACCGATGTGTACGAGCAGTACTTC.

The chain joins TRBV6-1 to TRBJ1-1; maybe TRBD1 (5 bases). Germline CDR1 and CDR2: MNHNS and SASEGT. V lost 2 bases and J 3 bases, leaving 13 bases between the germline ends. The CDR3 sequence is 15 residues long. CDR3 DNA sequence: TGTGCCAGCAGTGAACCCCGGGGGGGGGACACTGAAGCTTTCTTT. This sequence encodes CASSEPRGGDTEAFF.

This clone showed up just once. The gene calls are TRBV6-5 and TRBJ1-1, with 8 bases identical to TRBD1. V lost 7 bases, J lost 7 bases, and 8 bases stayed unmatched. Germline loops: CDR1 MNHEY, CDR2 SVGAGI. The CDR3 extends over 13 amino acids. CDR3 loop: CASTEGTGREAFF. CDR3 coding DNA: TGTGCCAGCACCGAAGGGACAGGCCGTGAAGCTTTCTTT.

The chain has TRBV7-9 and TRBJ2-5; 8 positions match TRBD1. With V trimmed by 1 base and J by 7 bases, 5 bases remained unmatched. This CDR3 region has 14 residues. Per germline, CDR1 SEHNR and CDR2 FQNEAQ (reference sequence). CDR3 protein: CASSLEEQGGTQYF. In DNA form, the CDR3 reads TGTGCCAGCAGCTTAGAGGAACAGGGGGGGACCCAGTACTTC. The variable domain in full, with the rest retrieved from reference TRBV7-9 and TRBJ2-5, is DTGVSQNPRHKITKRGQNVTFRCDPISEHNRLYWYRQTLGQGPEFLTYFQNEAQLEKSRLLSDRFSAERPKGSFSTLEIQRTEQGDSAMYLCASSLEEQGGTQYFGPGTRLLVL.

The genes are TRBV5-4 and TRBJ1-3; 8 bases are a match to TRBD1. There are 16 residues in the CDR3. With V trimmed by 3 bases and J by 3 bases, 8 bases remained unmatched. The germline CDR1 and CDR2 sequences are SGHNT and YYREEE (reference sequence). The CDR3 region has the DNA TGTGCCAGCAGCTCTGGTACAGGGGGATATGGAAACACCATATATTTT. It encodes CASSSGTGGYGNTIYF.